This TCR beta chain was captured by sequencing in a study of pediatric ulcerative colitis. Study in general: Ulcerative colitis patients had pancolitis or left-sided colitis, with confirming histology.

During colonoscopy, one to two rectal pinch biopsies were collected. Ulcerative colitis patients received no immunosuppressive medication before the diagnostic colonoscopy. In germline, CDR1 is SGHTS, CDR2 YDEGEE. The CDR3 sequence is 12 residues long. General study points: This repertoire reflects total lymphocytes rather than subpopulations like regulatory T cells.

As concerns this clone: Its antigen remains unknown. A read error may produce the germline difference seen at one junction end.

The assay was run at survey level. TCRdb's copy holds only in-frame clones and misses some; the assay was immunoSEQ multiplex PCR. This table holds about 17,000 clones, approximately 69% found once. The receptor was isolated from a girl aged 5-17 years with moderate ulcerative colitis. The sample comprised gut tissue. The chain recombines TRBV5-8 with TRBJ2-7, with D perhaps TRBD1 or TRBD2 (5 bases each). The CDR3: CASTNLWDPPLF. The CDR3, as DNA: TGTGCCAGCACCAACCTATGGGACCCCCCTCTATTC.